The 2 T cell receptor beta chains listed next were all sequenced from one sample in a study of molecular identifiers for immune sequencing clone quantification. TCRdb reanalysed the PCR reads using MiXCR and keeps one entry per CDR3 protein. The sample lists 600,000 to 650,000 distinct CDR3 sequences; about 20% were seen once. The sequenced material came from naive CD8+ T cells from blood, with Jurkat cell RNA spiked in. Subset given: FACS-sorted CD8+CD4-CCR7+CD45RA+ naive T cells. Every receptor here comes from a human donor in good health. Some libraries in this study had Jurkat cell RNA spiked in.

V and J are TRBV12-3 or TRBV12-4 and TRBJ2-1; TRBD2 aligns across 8 bases. This CDR3 has 18 amino acids. J was trimmed by 0 bases and V by 1 base; bases with no gene match: 8. The CDR3 DNA reads as TGTGCCAGCAGTTTAGAGGCTAGCGGGCTTCACTCCTACAATGAGCAGTTCTTC. Protein product: CASSLEASGLHSYNEQFF.

This clonotype was recorded at least ten times. This chain joins TRBV7-8 and TRBJ2-3; 8 positions match TRBD2. CDR1 is SGHVS and CDR2 is FQNEAQ in the germline V gene. The CDR3 contains 17 residues. J was trimmed by 2 bases and V by 4 bases; bases with no gene match: 11. The CDR3 loop reads CASSSLQLAANTDTQYF. CDR3 in DNA: TGTGCCAGCAGCTCCCTACAACTAGCGGCTAACACAGATACGCAGTATTTT.